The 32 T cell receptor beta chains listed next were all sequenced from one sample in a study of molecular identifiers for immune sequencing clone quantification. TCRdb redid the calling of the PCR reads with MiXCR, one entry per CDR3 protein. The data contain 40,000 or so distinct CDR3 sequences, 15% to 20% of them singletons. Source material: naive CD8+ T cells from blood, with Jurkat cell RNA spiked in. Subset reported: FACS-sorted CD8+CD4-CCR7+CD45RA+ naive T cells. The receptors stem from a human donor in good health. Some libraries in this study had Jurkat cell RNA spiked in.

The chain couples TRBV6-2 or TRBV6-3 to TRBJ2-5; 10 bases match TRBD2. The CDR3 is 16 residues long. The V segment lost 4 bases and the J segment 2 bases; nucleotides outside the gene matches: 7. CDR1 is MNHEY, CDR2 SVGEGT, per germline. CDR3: CASSSYLAGAQETQYF. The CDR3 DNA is TGTGCCAGCAGTTCCTATCTAGCGGGGGCACAAGAGACCCAGTACTTC.

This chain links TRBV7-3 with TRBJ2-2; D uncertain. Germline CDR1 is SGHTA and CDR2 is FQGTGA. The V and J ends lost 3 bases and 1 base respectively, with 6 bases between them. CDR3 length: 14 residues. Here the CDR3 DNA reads TGTGCCAGCAGCTTGGGCGTGAACACCGGGGAGCTGTTTTTT. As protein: CASSLGVNTGELFF.

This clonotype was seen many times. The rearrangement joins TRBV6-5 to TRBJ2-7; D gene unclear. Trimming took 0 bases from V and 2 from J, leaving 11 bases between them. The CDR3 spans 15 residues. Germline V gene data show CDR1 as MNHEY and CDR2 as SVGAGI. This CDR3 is CASSYSIIGAYEQYF. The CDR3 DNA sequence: TGTGCCAGCAGTTACTCGATCATAGGAGCCTACGAGCAGTACTTC.

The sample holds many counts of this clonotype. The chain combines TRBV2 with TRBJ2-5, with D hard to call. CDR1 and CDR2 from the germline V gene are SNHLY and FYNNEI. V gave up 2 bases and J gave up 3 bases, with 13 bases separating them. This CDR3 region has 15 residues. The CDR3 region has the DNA TGTGCCAGCAGTGAAACTCCGGCAAGAAAAGAGACCCAGTACTTC. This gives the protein CASSETPARKETQYF.

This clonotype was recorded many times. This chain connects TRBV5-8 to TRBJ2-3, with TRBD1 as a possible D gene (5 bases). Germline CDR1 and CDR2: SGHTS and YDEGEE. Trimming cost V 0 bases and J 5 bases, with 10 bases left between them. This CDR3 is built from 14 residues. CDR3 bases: TGTGCCAGCAGCTTGGGGCAGGGCAAAGATACGCAGTATTTT. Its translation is CASSLGQGKDTQYF. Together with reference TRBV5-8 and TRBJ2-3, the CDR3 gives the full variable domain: EAGVTQSPTHLIKTRGQQATLRCSPISGHTSVYWYQQALGLGLQFLLWYDEGEERNRGNFPPRFSGRQFPNYSSELNVNALELEDSALYLCASSLGQGKDTQYFGPGTRLTVL.

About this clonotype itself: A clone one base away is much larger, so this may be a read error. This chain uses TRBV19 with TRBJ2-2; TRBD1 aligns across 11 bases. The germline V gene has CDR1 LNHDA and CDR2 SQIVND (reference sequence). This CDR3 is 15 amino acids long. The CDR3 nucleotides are TGTGCCTGTAGTATATGGGACAGGGGGACCGGGGAGCTGTTTTTT. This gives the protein CACSIWDRGTGELFF.

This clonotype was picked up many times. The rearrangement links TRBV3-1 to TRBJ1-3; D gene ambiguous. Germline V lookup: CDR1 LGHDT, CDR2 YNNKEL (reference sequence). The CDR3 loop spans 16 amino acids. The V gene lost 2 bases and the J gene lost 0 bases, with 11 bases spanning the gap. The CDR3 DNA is TGTGCCAGCAGCCAATGGAACGGAGTCTCTGGAAACACCATATATTTT. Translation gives CASSQWNGVSGNTIYF.

For the CDR3, the DNA is TGCAGCGTTGGTGGCGACAGAGAAAACACTGAAGCTTTCTTT. Translation gives CSVGGDRENTEAFF. This chain uses TRBV29-1 with TRBJ1-1; maybe TRBD1 (5 bases). V lost 4 bases and J lost 2, with 14 bases in between. This CDR3 region has 14 residues. Per the germline V gene, CDR1 is SQVTM and CDR2 is ANQGSEA.

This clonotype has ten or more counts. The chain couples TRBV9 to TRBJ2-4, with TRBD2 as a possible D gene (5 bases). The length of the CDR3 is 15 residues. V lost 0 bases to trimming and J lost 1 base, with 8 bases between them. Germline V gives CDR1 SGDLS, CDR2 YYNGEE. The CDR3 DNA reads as TGTGCCAGCAGCGTAGACGGGGTTGCCAAAAACATTCAGTACTTC. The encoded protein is CASSVDGVAKNIQYF.

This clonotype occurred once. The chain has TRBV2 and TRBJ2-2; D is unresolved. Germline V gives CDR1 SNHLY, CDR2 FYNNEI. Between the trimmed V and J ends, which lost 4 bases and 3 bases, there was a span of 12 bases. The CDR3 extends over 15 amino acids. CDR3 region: CASSVMAWDTGELFF. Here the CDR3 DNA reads TGTGCCAGCAGTGTCATGGCTTGGGACACCGGGGAGCTGTTTTTT.

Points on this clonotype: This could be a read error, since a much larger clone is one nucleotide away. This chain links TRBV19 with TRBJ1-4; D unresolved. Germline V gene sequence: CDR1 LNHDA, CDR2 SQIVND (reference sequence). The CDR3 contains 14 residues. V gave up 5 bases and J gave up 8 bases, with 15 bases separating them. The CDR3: CASSPRAFKEKLFF. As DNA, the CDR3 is TGTGCCAGTAGTCCCCGGGCTTTTAAAGAAAAACTGTTTTTT. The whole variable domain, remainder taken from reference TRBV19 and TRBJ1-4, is DGGITQSPKYLFRKEGQNVTLSCEQNLNHDAMYWYRQDPGQGLRLIYYSQIVNDFQKGDIAEGYSVSREKKESFPLTVTSAQKNPTAFYLCASSPRAFKEKLFFGSGTQLSVL.

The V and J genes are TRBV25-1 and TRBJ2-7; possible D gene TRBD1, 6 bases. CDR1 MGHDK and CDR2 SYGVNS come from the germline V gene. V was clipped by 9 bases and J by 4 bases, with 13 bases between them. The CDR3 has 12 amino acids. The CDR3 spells CASRQGNYEQYF. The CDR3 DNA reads TGTGCCAGTCGGCAGGGGAATTACGAGCAGTACTTC.

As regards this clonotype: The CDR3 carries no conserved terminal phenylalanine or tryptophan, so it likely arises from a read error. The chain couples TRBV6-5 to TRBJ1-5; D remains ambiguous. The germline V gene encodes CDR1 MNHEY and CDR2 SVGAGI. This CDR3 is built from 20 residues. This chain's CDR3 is CASSYYATLIVMNSDQPQHS. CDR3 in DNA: TGTGCCAGCAGTTACTACGCGACTCTCATAGTAATGAATAGCGATCAGCCCCAGCATTCT.

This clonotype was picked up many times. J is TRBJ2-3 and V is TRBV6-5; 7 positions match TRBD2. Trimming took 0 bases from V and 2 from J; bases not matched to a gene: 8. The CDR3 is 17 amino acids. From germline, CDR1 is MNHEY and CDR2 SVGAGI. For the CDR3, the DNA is TGTGCCAGCAGTTACTCGGGCGCGGGGGAGATCACAGATACGCAGTATTTT. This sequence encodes CASSYSGAGEITDTQYF.

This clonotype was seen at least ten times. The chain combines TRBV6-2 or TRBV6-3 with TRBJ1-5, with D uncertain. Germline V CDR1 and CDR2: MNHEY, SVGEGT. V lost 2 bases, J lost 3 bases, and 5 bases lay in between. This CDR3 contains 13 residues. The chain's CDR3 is CASSYGDNQPQHF. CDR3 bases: TGTGCCAGCAGTTACGGGGACAATCAGCCCCAGCATTTT.

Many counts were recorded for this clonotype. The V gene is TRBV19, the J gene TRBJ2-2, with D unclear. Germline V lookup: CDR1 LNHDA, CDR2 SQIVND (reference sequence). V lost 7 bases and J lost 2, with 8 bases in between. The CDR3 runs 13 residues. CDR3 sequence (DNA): TGTGCCAGTAACGCTCCAAACACCGGGGAGCTGTTTTTT. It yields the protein CASNAPNTGELFF.

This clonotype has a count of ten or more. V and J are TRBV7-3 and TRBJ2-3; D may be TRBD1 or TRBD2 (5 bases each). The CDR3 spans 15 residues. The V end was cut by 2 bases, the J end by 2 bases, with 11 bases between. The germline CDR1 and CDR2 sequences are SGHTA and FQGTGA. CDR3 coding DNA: TGTGCCAGCAGCTTAGGGGTGGGGACCACAGATACGCAGTATTTT. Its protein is CASSLGVGTTDTQYF.

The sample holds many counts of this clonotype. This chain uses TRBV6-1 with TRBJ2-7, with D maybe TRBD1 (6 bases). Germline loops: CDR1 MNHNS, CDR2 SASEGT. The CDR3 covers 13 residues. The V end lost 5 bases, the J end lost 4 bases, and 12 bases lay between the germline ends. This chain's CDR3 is CASSPGEMYEQYF. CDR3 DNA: TGTGCCAGCAGTCCAGGGGAAATGTACGAGCAGTACTTC.

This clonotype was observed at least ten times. DNA of the CDR3: TGTGCCAGCAGCCCTACCGGCTTAGGTTACGAGCAGTACTTC. Translation: CASSPTGLGYEQYF. The chain employs TRBV14 and TRBJ2-7; D gene uncertain. Trimming took off 4 bases at V and 4 bases at J, with 14 bases between the two ends. In germline, CDR1 is SGHDN, CDR2 FVKESK. The CDR3 length is 14 residues.

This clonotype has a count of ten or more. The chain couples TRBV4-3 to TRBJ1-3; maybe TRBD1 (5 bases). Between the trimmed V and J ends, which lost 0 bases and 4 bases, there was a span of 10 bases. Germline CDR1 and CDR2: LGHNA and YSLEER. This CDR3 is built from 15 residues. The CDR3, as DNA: TGCGCCAGCAGCCAAGAGGGGGGGTCCGGAAACACCATATATTTT. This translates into CASSQEGGSGNTIYF.

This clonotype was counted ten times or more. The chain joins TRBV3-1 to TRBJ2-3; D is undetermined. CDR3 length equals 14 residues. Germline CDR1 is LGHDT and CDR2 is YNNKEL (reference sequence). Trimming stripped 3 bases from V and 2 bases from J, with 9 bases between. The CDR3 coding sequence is TGTGCCAGCAGCCACCGACCGACCACAGATACGCAGTATTTT. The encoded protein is CASSHRPTTDTQYF.

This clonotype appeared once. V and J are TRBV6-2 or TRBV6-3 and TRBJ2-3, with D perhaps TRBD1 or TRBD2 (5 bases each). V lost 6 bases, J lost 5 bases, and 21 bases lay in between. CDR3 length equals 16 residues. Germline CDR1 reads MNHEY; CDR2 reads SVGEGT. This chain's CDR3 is CASRLIAGSNRDTQYF. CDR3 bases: TGTGCCAGCAGACTTATAGCAGGGAGTAATAGAGATACGCAGTATTTT.

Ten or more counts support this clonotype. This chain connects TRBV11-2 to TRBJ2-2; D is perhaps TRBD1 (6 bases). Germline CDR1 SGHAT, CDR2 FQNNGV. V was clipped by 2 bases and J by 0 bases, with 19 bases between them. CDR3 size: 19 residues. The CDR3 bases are TGTGCCAGCAGCTTACGGAGCGCCTGGGACATCGCGAACACCGGGGAGCTGTTTTTT. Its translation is CASSLRSAWDIANTGELFF.

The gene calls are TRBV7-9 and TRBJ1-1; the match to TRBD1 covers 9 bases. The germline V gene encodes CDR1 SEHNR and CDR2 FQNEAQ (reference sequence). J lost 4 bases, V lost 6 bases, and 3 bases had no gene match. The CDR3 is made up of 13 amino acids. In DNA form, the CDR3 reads TGTGCCAGCAGTTCGGGACAGGGCACTGAAGCTTTCTTT. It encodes CASSSGQGTEAFF.

This CDR3 is CASSHGQISSTDTQYF. CDR3 DNA: TGTGCCAGCAGCCATGGACAAATATCTAGCACAGATACGCAGTATTTT. This chain uses TRBV3-1 with TRBJ2-3; tentatively, D is TRBD1 (5 bases). The V and J ends lost 3 bases and 0 bases respectively, with 13 bases between them. The germline gives CDR1 LGHDT, CDR2 YNNKEL (reference sequence). The CDR3 contains 16 residues.

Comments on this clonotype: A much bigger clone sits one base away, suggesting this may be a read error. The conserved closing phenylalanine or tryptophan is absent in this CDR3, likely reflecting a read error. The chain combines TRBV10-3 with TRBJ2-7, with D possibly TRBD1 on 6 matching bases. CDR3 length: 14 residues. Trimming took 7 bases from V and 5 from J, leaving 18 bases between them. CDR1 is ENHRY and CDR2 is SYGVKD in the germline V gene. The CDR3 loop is CAIKKQGQVHEQYS. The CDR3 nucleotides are TGTGCCATCAAGAAACAGGGCCAGGTGCACGAGCAGTACTCC.

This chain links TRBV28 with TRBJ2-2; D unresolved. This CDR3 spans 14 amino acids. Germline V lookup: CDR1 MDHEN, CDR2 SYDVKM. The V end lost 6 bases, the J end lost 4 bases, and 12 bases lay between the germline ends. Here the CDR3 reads CASRPGRFTGELFF. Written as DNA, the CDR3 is TGTGCCAGCAGACCTGGACGGTTCACCGGGGAGCTGTTTTTT.

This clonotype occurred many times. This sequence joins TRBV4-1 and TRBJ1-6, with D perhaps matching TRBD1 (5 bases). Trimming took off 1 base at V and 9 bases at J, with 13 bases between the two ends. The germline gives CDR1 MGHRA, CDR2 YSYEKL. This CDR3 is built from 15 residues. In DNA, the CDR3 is TGCGCCAGCAGCCAAGGAAACAGGTTGGGTTCACCCCTCCACTTT. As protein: CASSQGNRLGSPLHF.

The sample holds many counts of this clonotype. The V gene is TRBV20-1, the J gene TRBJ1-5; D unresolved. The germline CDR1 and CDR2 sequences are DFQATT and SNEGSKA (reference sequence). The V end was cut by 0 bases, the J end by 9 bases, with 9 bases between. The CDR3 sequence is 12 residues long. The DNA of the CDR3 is TGCAGTGCTAGAGATTCGGGGAGGCCCCAGCATTTT. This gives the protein CSARDSGRPQHF.

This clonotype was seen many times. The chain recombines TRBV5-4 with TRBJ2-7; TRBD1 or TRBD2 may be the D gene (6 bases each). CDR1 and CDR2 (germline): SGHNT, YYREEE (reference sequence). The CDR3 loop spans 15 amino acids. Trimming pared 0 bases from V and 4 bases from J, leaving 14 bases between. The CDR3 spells CASSLEPGAGYEQYF. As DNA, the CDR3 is TGTGCCAGCAGCTTGGAACCGGGGGCGGGATACGAGCAGTACTTC. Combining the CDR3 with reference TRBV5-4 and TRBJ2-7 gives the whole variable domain ETGVTQSPTHLIKTRGQQVTLRCSSQSGHNTVSWYQQALGQGPQFIFQYYREEENGRGNFPPRFSGLQFPNYSSELNVNALELDDSALYLCASSLEPGAGYEQYFGPGTRLTVT.

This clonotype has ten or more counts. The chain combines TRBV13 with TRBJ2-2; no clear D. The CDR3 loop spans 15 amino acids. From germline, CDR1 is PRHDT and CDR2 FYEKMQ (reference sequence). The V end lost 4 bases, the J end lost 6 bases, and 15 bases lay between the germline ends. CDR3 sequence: CASSSGMNAPGELFF. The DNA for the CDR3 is TGTGCCAGCAGCTCAGGAATGAATGCGCCCGGGGAGCTGTTTTTT.

CDR3 sequence: CASSLRQVGRSNQPQHF. DNA for the CDR3: TGTGCCAGCAGTCTCCGACAGGTCGGGCGGAGCAATCAGCCCCAGCATTTT. The J gene is TRBJ1-5, the V gene TRBV28, with D perhaps TRBD1 (6 bases). Trimming cost V 5 bases and J 1 base, with 18 bases left between them. The CDR3 spans 17 residues. Germline V gene lookup returns CDR1 MDHEN and CDR2 SYDVKM.